A selection of T cell receptor beta chains follows, all from one sample in a study of tumor and adjacent non-tumor tissue in lung cancer. Each CDR3 protein is one row after TCRdb ran MiXCR on the multiplex PCR reads. The table lists tens of thousands of distinct CDR3 sequences, 67% of them singletons, with about 18% in the top ten. Source material: lung tumor tissue. Receptor source: a man in his 60s with non-small cell lung cancer. The CDR3 runs from the conserved cysteine through the conserved F or W. A D gene is named only where the DNA matches it firmly. Size is omitted from some rows. Given values are once, few, many or a class for expanded clones.

clone size	CDR3 length	V gene	D gene	J gene	CDR3 protein	CDR3 DNA
.	12	TRBV30	.	TRBJ2-1	CAWSPHETERFF	TGTGCCTGGAGTCCTCACGAGACAGAGCGGTTCTTC
.	15	TRBV7-9	TRBD1	TRBJ2-7	CASSFKGQGFDEQYF	TGTGCCAGCAGCTTTAAGGGACAGGGGTTCGACGAGCAGTACTTC
many	11	TRBV28	.	TRBJ2-1	CASTERNEQFF	TGTGCCAGCACCGAGCGCAATGAGCAGTTCTTC
medium-sized	15	TRBV6-1	.	TRBJ2-7	CASSESLDSTYEQYF	TGTGCCAGCAGTGAATCCTTAGACAGCACCTACGAGCAGTACTTC
.	17	TRBV4-3	TRBD2	TRBJ2-1	CASSQGVQREGYNEQFF	TGCGCCAGCAGCCAAGGCGTCCAGCGGGAGGGATACAATGAGCAGTTCTTC
.	15	TRBV4-2	.	TRBJ1-6	CASSTAGTRISPLHF	TGTGCCAGCAGCACTGCAGGGACTAGAATTTCACCCCTCCACTTT
.	15	TRBV20-1	.	TRBJ2-2	CSAREPRKGTGELFF	TGCAGTGCTAGAGAACCCAGAAAAGGAACCGGGGAGCTGTTTTTT
.	15	TRBV12-3/TRBV12-4	.	TRBJ2-7	CASSLRVTTPYEQYF	TGTGCCAGCAGTCTCAGGGTGACCACCCCCTACGAGCAGTACTTC
few	18	TRBV6-1	.	TRBJ1-2	CASSGGINRGRGNYGYTF	TGTGCCAGCAGTGGGGGTATCAACCGGGGCAGGGGAAACTATGGCTACACCTTC
.	12	TRBV28	.	TRBJ2-7	CASTVGVYEQYF	TGTGCCAGCACGGTGGGGGTATACGAGCAGTACTTC
many	15	TRBV6-5	.	TRBJ2-3	CASSSQRRSTDTQYF	TGTGCCAGCAGCTCTCAGCGGAGAAGCACAGATACGCAGTATTTT
.	12	TRBV6-1	.	TRBJ2-1	CANSEDYDEQFF	TGTGCCAACAGTGAAGACTACGATGAGCAGTTCTTC
.	17	TRBV6-6	TRBD1	TRBJ2-1	CANIPRDRVSSYNEQFF	TGTGCCAACATACCCCGGGACAGGGTGAGCTCCTACAATGAGCAGTTCTTC
once	13	TRBV29-1	.	TRBJ2-1	CSVEGSPYDEQFF	TGCAGCGTTGAAGGGAGCCCCTACGATGAGCAGTTCTTC
medium-sized	17	TRBV6-5	.	TRBJ2-2	CASSYSARMIFTGELFF	TGTGCCAGCAGTTACTCGGCCAGGATGATTTTCACCGGGGAGCTGTTTTTT
many	15	TRBV20-1	.	TRBJ2-5	CSARDPASPQETQYF	TGCAGTGCTAGAGATCCGGCTAGCCCACAAGAGACCCAGTACTTC
.	13	TRBV20-1	.	TRBJ1-2	CNARVGSPPGYTF	TGCAATGCTAGGGTGGGTTCCCCTCCTGGCTACACCTTC
few	17	TRBV19	TRBD2	TRBJ2-3	CASSLRTSGSRTDTQYF	TGTGCCAGTAGCCTAAGGACTAGCGGGAGTAGGACAGATACGCAGTATTTT
.	15	TRBV20-1	TRBD1	TRBJ1-1	CSARDTGQGYTEAFF	TGCAGTGCTAGAGATACGGGACAGGGGTACACTGAAGCTTTCTTT
many	15	TRBV6-1	TRBD1	TRBJ1-6	CASSEDGTGSAPLRF	TGTGCCAGCAGTGAAGATGGGACAGGCAGCGCACCCCTCCGCTTT
.	15	TRBV29-1	.	TRBJ2-1	CSVEGSPNSYNDRFF	TGCAGCGTTGAGGGTAGTCCCAACTCCTACAATGATCGGTTCTTC
.	12	TRBV2	.	TRBJ2-2	CASSALPGELFF	TGTGCCAGCAGTGCATTACCCGGGGAGCTGTTTTTT
.	15	TRBV12-3/TRBV12-4	.	TRBJ1-4	CASSFSRGSGEKLFF	TGTGCCAGTAGCTTTTCCCGGGGTAGCGGCGAAAAACTGTTTTTT
.	15	TRBV30	.	TRBJ1-5	CAWSSGNDSSQPQHF	TGTGCCTGGAGTTCTGGCAATGATAGCAGTCAGCCCCAGCATTTT
.	15	TRBV6-1	TRBD1	TRBJ1-2	CASSALMRTGVDYTF	TGTGCCAGTAGCGCCTTAATGCGGACAGGGGTCGACTACACCTTC
many	11	TRBV6-2/TRBV6-3	.	TRBJ2-1	CAIKSGNEQLF	TGTGCCATCAAATCTGGGAATGAGCAGCTCTTC
.	13	TRBV4-2	.	TRBJ1-2	CARSQDRGYGYTF	TGTGCCCGCAGCCAAGATCGAGGCTATGGCTACACCTTC
.	17	TRBV12-3/TRBV12-4	TRBD2	TRBJ2-5	CASSSGSGRGRQETQYF	TGTGCCAGCAGTTCGGGAAGCGGGAGGGGTCGACAAGAGACCCAGTACTTC
few	17	TRBV19	.	TRBJ1-3	CASSIGTRGTAGNTIYF	TGTGCCAGTAGTATAGGGACGAGGGGGACGGCTGGAAACACCATATATTTT
many	13	TRBV5-1	.	TRBJ2-3	CASRGASTDTQYF	TGCGCCAGCAGAGGGGCTAGCACAGATACGCAGTATTTT
few	16	TRBV28	TRBD1	TRBJ2-7	CASSSSGQKSSYEQYF	TGTGCCAGCAGTTCCTCGGGACAGAAGAGCTCCTACGAGCAGTACTTC
.	14	TRBV29-1	TRBD2	TRBJ2-3	CSVRKAGGTDTQYF	TGCAGTGTTAGGAAAGCGGGGGGCACAGATACGCAGTATTTT
once	16	TRBV6-2/TRBV6-3	.	TRBJ1-2	CASSPKDSLAGYCYTF	TGTGCCAGCAGTCCTAAGGACAGTCTGGCCGGCTATTGCTACACCTTC
many	14	TRBV6-6	.	TRBJ1-1	CAGRGGSGNTEAFF	TGTGCCGGGAGAGGGGGGTCGGGAAACACTGAAGCTTTCTTT
medium-sized	16	TRBV10-3	TRBD2	TRBJ2-1	CAISISVGLADNEQFF	TGTGCCATCAGTATCTCTGTGGGACTAGCGGACAATGAGCAGTTCTTC
.	13	TRBV10-3	TRBD1	TRBJ1-2	CTISGTGGYGYTF	TGTACCATCAGCGGGACAGGAGGTTATGGCTACACCTTC
few	16	TRBV4-3	.	TRBJ1-2	CASSQGLGNGNYGYIF	TGCGCCAGCAGCCAAGGGCTGGGAAACGGAAACTATGGCTACATCTTC
many	13	TRBV14	.	TRBJ1-1	CASSQALNTEAFF	TGTGCCAGCAGCCAAGCTCTCAACACTGAAGCTTTCTTT
many	14	TRBV12-3/TRBV12-4	TRBD2	TRBJ2-3	CASSLPLAGATQYF	TGTGCCAGCAGTTTGCCACTAGCGGGGGCTACGCAGTATTTT
.	14	TRBV6-5	.	TRBJ1-1	CASRGIGMNTEAFF	TGTGCCAGCAGGGGGATAGGGATGAACACTGAGGCTTTCTTT
.	12	TRBV12-3/TRBV12-4	.	TRBJ2-3	CAIRIETDTQYF	TGTGCCATCAGGATCGAAACAGATACGCAGTATTTT
.	15	TRBV12-3/TRBV12-4	.	TRBJ2-3	CISSGPWPSTDTHYF	TGTATCAGCAGTGGGCCTTGGCCCTCCACAGATACGCATTATTTT
.	18	TRBV5-5	.	TRBJ1-5	CASSLFPTEFLSNQPQHF	TGTGCCAGCAGCTTGTTTCCCACAGAGTTTCTTAGCAATCAGCCCCAGCATTTT
.	16	TRBV20-1	.	TRBJ1-1	CSARDLPGAGNTEAFF	TGCAGTGCTAGAGATCTCCCGGGGGCGGGGAACACTGAAGCTTTCTTT
many	13	TRBV6-2/TRBV6-3	TRBD1	TRBJ2-6	CASREGQVSVLTF	TGTGCCAGCAGAGAGGGACAGGTCAGCGTCCTGACTTTC
.	16	TRBV6-6	.	TRBJ2-1	CASSNRASVSYNEQFF	TGTGCCAGCAGCAATCGGGCTTCCGTCTCCTACAATGAGCAATTCTTC
.	15	TRBV2	.	TRBJ2-1	CASTRGGSSYNEQFF	TGTGCCAGCACGAGGGGGGGTAGCTCCTACAATGAGCAGTTCTTC
.	13	TRBV12-3/TRBV12-4	.	TRBJ2-1	CTSSGTWVNEQFF	TGTACCAGCAGTGGGACATGGGTCAATGAGCAGTTCTTC
.	15	TRBV6-1	.	TRBJ1-4	CASSSASSKNEKLFF	TGTGCCAGTAGTTCCGCAAGCAGCAAAAATGAAAAACTGTTTTTT